What follows are 10 T cell receptor beta chains derived from one specimen sequenced in a study of CD8 T cell repertoires and HIV-1 epitope variants. These receptors' targets are unknown. TCRdb keeps only in-frame clones here, not all; method: immunoSEQ multiplex PCR. The data show thousands of clones, roughly three fifths seen once. The specimen was cultured CD8+ T cells derived from PBMCs. The origin of the receptors is a male donor with HIV.

The chain uses TRBV5-3 and TRBJ1-2, with 7 nucleotides matching TRBD1. TRBV5-3 is treated as an ORF (open reading frame) with a function not yet certain. Unmatched junction bases numbered 17, after V lost 8 bases and J lost 7 bases. This CDR3 has 15 amino acids. CDR3: CASSLGDSGRGGYTF. The CDR3 DNA follows: TGTGCCAGCAGCCTAGGGGACAGCGGGAGGGGTGGCTACACCTTC.

This clone was detected only a few times. The chain uses TRBV7-7 and TRBJ1-1; 8 bases map to TRBD1. V shed 2 bases, J shed 0 bases, and the junction held 8 bases outside the gene matches. Germline V gene lookup returns CDR1 SSHAT and CDR2 FNYEAQ (reference sequence). The CDR3 loop spans 17 amino acids. The CDR3 loop reads CASSLKQGEPLNTEAFF. The CDR3 DNA sequence: TGTGCCAGCAGCTTAAAACAGGGGGAACCTTTGAACACTGAAGCTTTCTTT. Drawing the rest from reference TRBV7-7 and TRBJ1-1, the complete variable domain is GAGVSQSPRYKVTKRGQDVTLRCDPISSHATLYWYQQALGQGPEFLTYFNYEAQPDKSGLPSDRFSAERPEGSISTLTIQRTEQRDSAMYRCASSLKQGEPLNTEAFFGQGTRLTVV.

The rearrangement links TRBV6-4 to TRBJ2-1, with D hard to call. Germline V CDR1 and CDR2: MRHNA, SNTAGT. The CDR3 totals 14 residues. V lost 7 bases and J lost 5, with 15 bases in between. CDR3 in amino acids: CASNPRWLDNEQFF. As DNA, the CDR3 is TGTGCCAGCAACCCGAGGTGGCTTGACAATGAGCAGTTCTTC.

This clone was observed a few times. The chain joins TRBV28 to TRBJ2-1, with TRBD2 matching over 7 bases. CDR1 MDHEN and CDR2 SYDVKM come from the germline V gene. The CDR3 sequence is 14 residues long. The V gene end was trimmed by 2 bases and the J gene end by 7 bases; junction bases not matched to a gene: 5. CDR3 residues: CASSLVGGNNEQFF. In nucleotides, the CDR3 is TGTGCCAGCAGTTTAGTGGGAGGGAATAATGAGCAGTTCTTC.

The chain joins TRBV9 to TRBJ2-7, with 7 bases lining up with TRBD1. There are 12 residues in the CDR3. Germline loops: CDR1 SGDLS, CDR2 YYNGEE. V lost 3 bases and J lost 5; bases outside the gene matches: 2. CDR3 sequence (DNA): TGTGCCAGCAGCGGACAGGGAAACGAGCAGTACTTC. The encoded protein is CASSGQGNEQYF.

This clone was counted a few times. This chain links TRBV30 with TRBJ1-5, with 8 bases identical to TRBD1. The CDR3 contains 15 residues. V gave up 1 base and J gave up 9 bases; unmatched junction bases: 11. Per germline, CDR1 GTSNPN and CDR2 SVGIG (reference sequence). For the CDR3, the DNA is TGTGCCTGGAGTGGCACCGGGACAGGACATCGGCCCCAGCATTTT. This gives the protein CAWSGTGTGHRPQHF.

This clone was seen a few times. This chain uses TRBV27 with TRBJ2-2, with 10 bases identical to TRBD2. Germline CDR1 MNHEY, CDR2 SMNVEV (reference sequence). CDR3 length equals 18 residues. Losses at the gene ends were 4 bases for V and 2 bases for J; bases not matched to a gene: 10. DNA for the CDR3: TGTGCCAGCAGTTCAACGACAACTAGCGGGAACAACACCGGGGAGCTGTTTTTT. This gives the protein CASSSTTTSGNNTGELFF.

J is TRBJ1-2 and V is TRBV19, with D perhaps TRBD1 (5 bases). V was clipped by 3 bases and J by 4 bases, with 15 bases between them. This CDR3 is built from 15 residues. Germline V gives CDR1 LNHDA, CDR2 SQIVND (reference sequence). CDR3 DNA: TGTGCCAGTAGTATTCCTCGAGGGGCAGCCTATGGCTACACCTTC. Its protein product is CASSIPRGAAYGYTF.

The chain joins TRBV9 to TRBJ1-1, with 7 bases lining up with TRBD1. Per the germline V gene, CDR1 is SGDLS and CDR2 is YYNGEE. The CDR3 loop spans 13 amino acids. V was pared by 5 bases and J by 5 bases, with 6 bases of the junction left unmatched. The chain's CDR3 is CASSDDRETEAFF. Written as DNA, the CDR3 is TGTGCCAGCAGTGATGACAGGGAAACTGAAGCTTTCTTT.

The rearrangement joins TRBV9 to TRBJ1-1; no definite D call. The CDR3 is 16 amino acids. V dropped 0 bases and J dropped 0 bases, with 12 bases sitting between them. Per germline, CDR1 SGDLS and CDR2 YYNGEE. The CDR3 sequence: CASSVASIGMNTEAFF. The CDR3, as DNA: TGTGCCAGCAGCGTAGCTTCTATCGGGATGAACACTGAAGCTTTCTTT.